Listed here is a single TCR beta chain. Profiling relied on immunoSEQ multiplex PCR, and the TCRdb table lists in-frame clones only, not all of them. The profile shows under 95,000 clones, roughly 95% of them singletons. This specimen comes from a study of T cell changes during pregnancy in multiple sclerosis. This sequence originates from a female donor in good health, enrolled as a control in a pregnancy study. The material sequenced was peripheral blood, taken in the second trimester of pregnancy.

CDR3 loop: CPKGGDNEQFF. The CDR3 nucleotides read TGTCCGAAGGGGGGGGATAATGAGCAGTTCTTC. The chain links TRBV6-5 to TRBJ2-1; perhaps TRBD2 as D (7 bases). The CDR3 sequence is 11 residues long. The germline V gene has CDR1 MNHEY and CDR2 SVGAGI.